This T cell receptor beta chain was retrieved from a study of shared clonotypes between healthy human individuals. This clone was seen once. Trimming cost V 2 bases and J 6 bases, with 7 bases left between them. The germline V gene has CDR1 MNHNS and CDR2 SASEGT. This CDR3 comprises 13 residues. Assay: immunoSEQ multiplex PCR; the TCRdb copy retains only in-frame clones and omits some. The repertoire holds roughly 2.5 million clones, with 85% to 95% as singletons. V gene TRBV6-1 combines with J gene TRBJ2-2; no clear D. This receptor was obtained from a man aged 18 to 29 in good health. Specimen: naive CD4+ T cells sorted from blood. Described subset: CD45RA+ positively selected. The chain's CDR3 is CASSEIASGELFF. CDR3 nucleotide sequence: TGTGCCAGCAGTGAAATCGCGTCCGGGGAGCTGTTTTTT.